One sample yielded the 29 T cell receptor beta chains listed below, sequenced in a study of T-cell reconstitution after alpha-beta-depleted transplantation in children. Preparation of the TCRbeta library involved a method that used unique molecular identifiers. TCRdb passed the PCR reads through MiXCR, listing each CDR3 protein once. There are under 400,000 distinct CDR3 sequences in the sample; 20% to 30% occur only once, and roughly 11% lies in the top ten. This specimen was PBMCs, mostly from graft donor cells, taken 180 days after TCRalphabeta/CD19-depleted stem cell transplant. These receptors all come from a male patient under 18 who had a stem cell transplant for acute lymphoblastic leukemia, so the T cells may come from the graft donor.

The rearrangement joins TRBV19 to TRBJ2-1; the D is unclear. Germline V lookup: CDR1 LNHDA, CDR2 SQIVND (reference sequence). The germline V and J ends were trimmed by 1 base and 4 bases, with 14 bases remaining between them. This CDR3 has 16 amino acids. The DNA of the CDR3 is TGTGCCAGTAGTATAGGGCGCGACCCACTTTACAATGAGCAGTTCTTC. Protein sequence: CASSIGRDPLYNEQFF.

This chain connects TRBV9 to TRBJ2-7, with D possibly matching TRBD2 (5 bases). The CDR3 is 14 residues long. The V end lost 0 bases, the J end lost 6 bases, and 13 bases lay between the germline ends. The germline gives CDR1 SGDLS, CDR2 YYNGEE. CDR3 amino acids: CASSVGRRVSEQYF. The CDR3 DNA is TGTGCCAGCAGCGTAGGGAGGCGGGTTAGCGAGCAGTACTTC.

The rearrangement joins TRBV25-1 to TRBJ1-6; D might be TRBD1 (6 bases). The CDR3 consists of 13 residues. CDR1 is MGHDK, CDR2 SYGVNS, per germline. V was shortened by 2 bases and J by 15 bases, with 14 bases between the two germline ends. Here the CDR3 reads CASSEINRAYLHF. The CDR3 coding sequence is TGTGCCAGCAGTGAAATCAACAGGGCGTACCTCCACTTT. The entire variable domain, with the rest obtained from reference TRBV25-1 and TRBJ1-6, is as follows: EADIYQTPRYLVIGTGKKITLECSQTMGHDKMYWYQQDPGMELHLIHYSYGVNSTEKGDLSSESTVSRIRTEHFPLTLESARPSHTSQYLCASSEINRAYLHFGNGTRLTVT.

V is TRBV6-2 or TRBV6-3 and J is TRBJ2-7, with 11 nucleotides matching TRBD2. From germline, CDR1 is MNHEY and CDR2 SVGEGT. The CDR3 sequence is 15 residues long. The V and J ends lost 6 bases and 2 bases, in that order; junction bases with no gene match: 6. The CDR3 spells CASRVSGRAAYEQYF. The CDR3, as DNA: TGTGCCAGCAGGGTTAGCGGGAGGGCCGCCTACGAGCAGTACTTC.

This clonotype has a handful of counts. This chain uses TRBV11-1 with TRBJ2-4; 11 nucleotides line up with TRBD2. Per the germline V gene, CDR1 is SGHAT and CDR2 is FQDESV (reference sequence). This CDR3 spans 18 amino acids. The junction had 5 bases not matched to a gene; V was cut back by 1 base and J by 0 bases. This CDR3 is CASSLGLLAGVAKNIQYF. The CDR3 bases are TGTGCCAGCAGCTTAGGACTACTAGCGGGAGTAGCCAAAAACATTCAGTACTTC.

This clonotype was detected only a few times. V is TRBV12-3 or TRBV12-4 and J is TRBJ2-3; TRBD2 is a possible D gene (7 bases). The V gene lost 1 base and the J gene lost 4 bases, with 15 bases spanning the gap. This CDR3 spans 16 amino acids. The CDR3 DNA reads as TGTGCCAGCAGTTTAGTTTGGGGGGGCGGGGCAGATACGCAGTATTTT. Translating it yields CASSLVWGGGADTQYF.

In its sample, this clonotype was seen a few times. CDR3 in amino acids: CASSPRQASYEQYF. CDR3 DNA: TGTGCCAGCAGCCCCAGACAGGCGTCCTACGAGCAGTACTTC. The chain employs TRBV7-9 and TRBJ2-7, with D perhaps matching TRBD1 (6 bases). This CDR3 has 14 amino acids. The V end was cut by 5 bases, the J end by 1 base, with 12 bases between. The V gene's germline CDR1 is SEHNR and CDR2 FQNEAQ (reference sequence).

This clonotype occurred many times. This rearrangement joins TRBV5-1 to TRBJ1-1, with D possibly TRBD1 on 5 matching bases. Per germline, CDR1 SGHRS and CDR2 YFSETQ. This CDR3 has 15 amino acids. Trimming shortened V by 0 bases and J by 1 base, and 10 bases separated the two germline ends. CDR3 residues: CASSLVPGANTEAFF. The CDR3 coding sequence is TGCGCCAGCAGCTTGGTTCCCGGGGCGAACACTGAAGCTTTCTTT.

Only a few counts were recorded for this clonotype. V and J are TRBV20-1 and TRBJ1-1, with D hard to call. The germline V gene has CDR1 DFQATT and CDR2 SNEGSKA (reference sequence). The ends were cut back, 5 bases at V and 10 bases at J, with 17 bases in the middle. The CDR3 is 12 residues long. The CDR3 sequence is CSADKGVLGAFF. Written as DNA, the CDR3 is TGCAGTGCTGATAAGGGTGTCTTGGGAGCTTTCTTT.

The CDR3 is CASSPLDATEAFF. CDR3 DNA sequence: TGTGCCAGCAGCCCATTAGATGCCACTGAAGCTTTCTTT. The V and J genes are TRBV14 and TRBJ1-1; D remains ambiguous. Germline V gene data show CDR1 as SGHDN and CDR2 as FVKESK. The CDR3 spans 13 residues. V gave up 4 bases and J gave up 4 bases, with 10 bases separating them.

The chain couples TRBV7-6 to TRBJ2-5; no clear D. Germline V gene sequence: CDR1 SGHVS, CDR2 FNYEAQ. This CDR3 has 12 residues. Trimming shortened V by 7 bases and J by 1 base, and 7 bases separated the two germline ends. For the CDR3, the DNA is TGTGCCAGCACTGGGTTCCAAGAGACCCAGTACTTC. Amino acids: CASTGFQETQYF.

This sequence joins TRBV20-1 and TRBJ2-7; 12 nucleotides match TRBD2. CDR3 size: 15 residues. Germline loops: CDR1 DFQATT, CDR2 SNEGSKA (reference sequence). J gave up 3 bases and V 5 bases, and 8 bases lay outside the gene matches. The CDR3 spells CSAQTSGRGRYEQYF. CDR3 sequence (DNA): TGCAGTGCTCAGACTAGCGGGAGAGGTCGCTACGAGCAGTACTTC.

The V and J genes are TRBV3-1 and TRBJ2-1; 11 bases map to TRBD1. Germline V CDR1 and CDR2: LGHDT, YNNKEL (reference sequence). V was pared by 4 bases and J by 5 bases, with 19 bases of the junction left unmatched. The CDR3 loop spans 20 amino acids. CDR3 bases: TGTGCCAGCAGCCGAATTGGAGATAGATTGGGACAGGGGGAAAACAATGAGCAGTTCTTC. Its protein is CASSRIGDRLGQGENNEQFF.

This clonotype was picked up a small number of times. The CDR3 DNA reads TGTGCCAGCAGCTTCCTAGCGGGAGGGGATCCCTACGAGCAGTACTTC. Translation gives CASSFLAGGDPYEQYF. The rearrangement joins TRBV5-6 to TRBJ2-7; 12 positions match TRBD2. There are 16 residues in the CDR3. The germline V gene has CDR1 SGHDT and CDR2 YYEEEE. With V trimmed by 2 bases and J by 2 bases, 5 bases remained unmatched.

The gene calls are TRBV5-1 and TRBJ2-2; 9 bases fit TRBD1. The V gene's germline CDR1 is SGHRS and CDR2 YFSETQ. V lost 9 bases, J lost 6 bases, and 9 bases stayed unmatched. CDR3 length equals 14 residues. The CDR3 region is CATSSTGGSGELFF. In nucleotides, the CDR3 is TGCGCCACCTCTTCGACAGGGGGATCCGGGGAGCTGTTTTTT.

The chain carries TRBV4-1 and TRBJ1-4; perhaps TRBD1 as D (5 bases). The CDR3 loop spans 13 amino acids. The germline gives CDR1 MGHRA, CDR2 YSYEKL. Between the trimmed V and J ends, which lost 5 bases and 9 bases, there was a span of 13 bases. This chain's CDR3 is CASSSRGLKKLFF. CDR3 bases: TGCGCCAGCAGCAGTAGGGGATTGAAAAAACTGTTTTTT.

The genes are TRBV20-1 and TRBJ2-7; 7 nucleotides match TRBD2. The V gene's germline CDR1 is DFQATT and CDR2 SNEGSKA (reference sequence). This CDR3 spans 13 amino acids. After removal of 6 bases from V and 3 bases from J, the junction contained 8 bases not matched to a gene. The CDR3 coding sequence is TGCAGTGCCGTGGCTAGCGGACTCTACGAGCAGTACTTC. Encoded protein: CSAVASGLYEQYF.

This clonotype was seen many times. The chain has TRBV12-3 or TRBV12-4 and TRBJ2-2; TRBD2 matches at 8 bases. The CDR3 extends over 16 amino acids. V shed 3 bases and J 0 bases; nucleotides not matched to a gene: 3. CDR3 loop: CASSLAGGPNTGELFF. The DNA for the CDR3 is TGTGCCAGCAGTTTGGCGGGGGGCCCGAACACCGGGGAGCTGTTTTTT.

The chain is built from TRBV6-1 and TRBJ2-5; 14 bases align to TRBD2. The junction had 3 bases not matched to a gene; V was cut back by 4 bases and J by 5 bases. The CDR3 runs to 15 residues. Germline V gene lookup returns CDR1 MNHNS and CDR2 SASEGT. The CDR3 spells CASSGLAGGSETQYF. The CDR3 DNA is TGTGCCAGCAGTGGACTAGCGGGAGGGTCTGAGACCCAGTACTTC.

A few counts support this clonotype. The chain is built from TRBV5-1 and TRBJ2-1, with D uncertain. The CDR3 covers 14 residues. Trimming took off 0 bases at V and 3 bases at J, with 7 bases between the two ends. Per the germline V gene, CDR1 is SGHRS and CDR2 is YFSETQ. CDR3 sequence (DNA): TGCGCCAGCAGCTTGGAAGGTAACTACAATGAGCAGTTCTTC. Its translation: CASSLEGNYNEQFF.

This clonotype has more than one count but fewer than ten. The rearrangement uses TRBV27 and TRBJ1-2, with D possibly TRBD1 on 5 matching bases. Trimming pared 9 bases from V and 5 bases from J, leaving 13 bases between. The CDR3 is made up of 12 amino acids. Germline V gene lookup returns CDR1 MNHEY and CDR2 SMNVEV (reference sequence). CDR3 DNA: TGTGCCAGTCGTGATCCAGGGTATGGCTACACCTTC. This codes for CASRDPGYGYTF.

This clonotype occurred a few times. V usage is TRBV7-2 and J usage is TRBJ2-1; 13 bases align to TRBD2. Germline V gene lookup returns CDR1 SGHTA and CDR2 FQGNSA. This CDR3 contains 15 residues. J was trimmed by 6 bases and V by 5 bases; bases with no gene match: 4. The DNA for the CDR3 is TGTGCCAGCAGCGCTCGGACTAGCGGGAGCAATGAGCAGTTCTTC. It encodes CASSARTSGSNEQFF.

This clonotype was observed a handful of times. This chain joins TRBV21-1 and TRBJ1-5; the table calls TRBD1, which could not be checked here. TRBV21-1 is a pseudogene. This CDR3 comprises 18 residues. The CDR3 protein is CASSKVRGGELRKKPQHF. CDR3 coding DNA: TGTGCCAGCAGCAAAGTACGCGGGGGCGAGTTGAGAAAGAAGCCCCAGCATTTT.

This chain connects TRBV5-1 to TRBJ2-4; D possibly corresponds to TRBD1 (6 bases). The CDR3 length is 16 residues. V lost 1 base to trimming and J lost 3 bases, with 14 bases between them. Looked up from germline, CDR1 is SGHRS and CDR2 is YFSETQ. CDR3 in amino acids: CASSLSTGLFKNIQYF. CDR3 bases: TGCGCCAGCAGCTTGAGCACAGGGCTATTCAAAAACATTCAGTACTTC.

This clonotype was seen a few times. The V call is TRBV5-1, the J call TRBJ1-6; TRBD1 aligns across 9 bases. The CDR3 length is 15 residues. Germline CDR1 and CDR2: SGHRS and YFSETQ. The V segment lost 0 bases and the J segment 9 bases; nucleotides outside the gene matches: 4. CDR3 sequence reads: CASSLVGQGFSPLHF. CDR3 DNA sequence: TGCGCCAGCAGCTTGGTGGGACAGGGTTTTTCACCCCTCCACTTT.

V is TRBV5-1 and J is TRBJ2-2; TRBD1 might be the D (6 bases). Germline CDR1 reads SGHRS; CDR2 reads YFSETQ. This CDR3 has 13 amino acids. V gave up 2 bases and J gave up 7 bases, with 9 bases separating them. The CDR3 reads CASSLQGDGELFF. In DNA form, the CDR3 reads TGCGCCAGCAGCTTACAGGGTGACGGGGAGCTGTTTTTT.

The V call is TRBV29-1, the J call TRBJ2-5, with a tentative D call TRBD1 (6 bases). Germline V lookup: CDR1 SQVTM, CDR2 ANQGSEA. The CDR3 consists of 14 residues. The V and J ends lost 4 bases and 1 base respectively, with 13 bases between them. The DNA for the CDR3 is TGCAGCGTTGTTGGCAGGGGAAGCCAAGAGACCCAGTACTTC. Translated: CSVVGRGSQETQYF.

Here the CDR3 reads CASSLSTWRGTDTQYF. In nucleotides, the CDR3 is TGTGCCAGCAGCTTATCGACTTGGCGGGGCACAGATACGCAGTATTTT. The chain has TRBV7-9 and TRBJ2-3; D is perhaps TRBD2 (5 bases). V was shortened by 2 bases and J by 1 base, with 13 bases between the two germline ends. The germline CDR1 and CDR2 sequences are SEHNR and FQNEAQ (reference sequence). CDR3 length: 16 amino acids.

This chain joins TRBV6-1 and TRBJ1-4, with 11 bases matching TRBD1. CDR3 length: 15 amino acids. With V trimmed by 5 bases and J by 7 bases, 6 bases remained unmatched. The germline gives CDR1 MNHNS, CDR2 SASEGT. The CDR3 is CASSTDRGRAEKLFF. As DNA, the CDR3 is TGTGCCAGCAGTACGGACAGGGGGCGCGCTGAAAAACTGTTTTTT.